This TCR beta chain was recovered during a study of radiation and T cells in renal cell carcinoma. As regards this clone: Its antigen is undetermined.

Profiling relied on immunoSEQ multiplex PCR, and the TCRdb table lists in-frame clones only, not all of them. The data show around 180,000 clones, approximately 90% seen once. The CDR3 totals 16 residues. The V gene lost 6 bases and the J gene lost 1 base, with 18 bases spanning the gap. Germline CDR1 reads SGHTA; CDR2 reads FQGNSA. Time point: blood 4 weeks post-SBRT, at nephrectomy. Treatment here: 15 Gy SBRT to primary tumor, nephrectomy 4 weeks later. Nephrectomy followed 15 Gy stereotactic body radiation by 4 weeks. Blood was sampled at baseline, 2 weeks and 4 weeks after SBRT. General study points: Pretreatment tumor biopsies were lacking, so baseline clonotypes are unknown.

The sequence was collected from a woman aged 45-60 years with renal cell carcinoma. The chain has TRBV7-2 and TRBJ1-1, with D perhaps matching TRBD1 (5 bases). Material: blood, obtained from a patient whose treatment included radiotherapy and nephrectomy. The CDR3 reads CASRTGWARANTEAFF. CDR3 coding DNA: TGTGCCAGCAGAACGGGTTGGGCCAGGGCGAACACTGAAGCTTTCTTT.